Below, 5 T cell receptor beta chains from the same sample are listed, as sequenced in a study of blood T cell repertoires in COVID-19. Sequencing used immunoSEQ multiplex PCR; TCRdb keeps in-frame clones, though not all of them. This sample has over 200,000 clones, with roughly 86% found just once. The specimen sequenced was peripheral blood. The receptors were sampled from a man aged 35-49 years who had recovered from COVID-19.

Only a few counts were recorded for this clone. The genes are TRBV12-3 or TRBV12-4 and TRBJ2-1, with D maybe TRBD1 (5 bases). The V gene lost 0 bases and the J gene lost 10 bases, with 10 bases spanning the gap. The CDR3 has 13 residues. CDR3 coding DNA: TGTGCCAGCAGTTTAGCGATGGGGCGAGAGCAGTTCTTC. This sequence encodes CASSLAMGREQFF.

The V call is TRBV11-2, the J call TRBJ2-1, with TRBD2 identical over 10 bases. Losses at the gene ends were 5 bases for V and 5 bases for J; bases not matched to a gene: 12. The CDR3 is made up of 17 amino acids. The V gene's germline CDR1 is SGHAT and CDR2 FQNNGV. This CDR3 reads CASSQVPSGSGHNEQFF. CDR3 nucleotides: TGTGCCAGCAGCCAAGTCCCTAGCGGGAGTGGCCACAATGAGCAGTTCTTC.

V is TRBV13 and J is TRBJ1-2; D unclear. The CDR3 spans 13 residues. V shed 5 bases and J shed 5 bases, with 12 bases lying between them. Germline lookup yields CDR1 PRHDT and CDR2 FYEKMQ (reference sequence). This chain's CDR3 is CASSPARGYGYTF. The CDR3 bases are TGTGCCAGCAGCCCCGCCCGGGGATATGGCTACACCTTC.

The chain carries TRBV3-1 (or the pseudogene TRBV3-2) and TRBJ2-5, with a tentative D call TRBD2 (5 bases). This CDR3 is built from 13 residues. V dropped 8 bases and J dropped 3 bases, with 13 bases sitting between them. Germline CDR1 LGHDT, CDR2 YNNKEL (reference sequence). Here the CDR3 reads CASPLQEEETQYF. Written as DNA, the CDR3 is TGTGCCAGCCCTCTTCAGGAGGAAGAGACCCAGTACTTC.

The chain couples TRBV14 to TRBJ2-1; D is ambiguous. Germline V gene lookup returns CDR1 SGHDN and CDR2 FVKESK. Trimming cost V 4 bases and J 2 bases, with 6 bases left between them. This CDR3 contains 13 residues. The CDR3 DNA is TGTGCCAGCAGCCCGCTACCCTACAATGAGCAGTTCTTC. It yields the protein CASSPLPYNEQFF.